The 32 T cell receptor beta chains below come from one sample, sequenced in a study of blood T cells in healthy people across ages. Together with a sample-barcoded 5' primer, a J-beta primer mix was included in a second PCR lasting about 6 to 11 cycles. A single record per CDR3 protein comes from TCRdb applying MiXCR to the 5' RACE reads. The data contain some 930,000 distinct CDR3 sequences, around 29% of them singletons. This sample was shared with a second study, whose subject was T cells of mothers and their children.

Sample: blood. The receptors stem from a woman between 40 and 50 years old in good health.

A few counts support this clonotype. This sequence joins TRBV29-1 and TRBJ2-1, with 7 bases matching TRBD2. Losses at the gene ends were 7 bases for V and 13 bases for J; bases not matched to a gene: 4. Germline V gene lookup returns CDR1 SQVTM and CDR2 ANQGSEA. This CDR3 has 9 amino acids. The CDR3 is CSAGRPQFF. The CDR3 DNA is TGCAGCGCCGGGAGGCCACAGTTCTTC.

This clonotype was seen a handful of times. DNA for the CDR3: TGTGCCAGCAGCTTGTGGTTTAGGCAAAACACCGGGGAGCTGTTTTTT. It yields the protein CASSLWFRQNTGELFF. V and J are TRBV7-6 and TRBJ2-2, with D unresolved. Looked up from germline, CDR1 is SGHVS and CDR2 is FNYEAQ. Trimming took off 3 bases at V and 2 bases at J, with 13 bases between the two ends. This CDR3 spans 16 amino acids.

Notes on this clonotype: Possible read error: a much larger clone is one base away. This chain links TRBV20-1 with TRBJ2-1; D not certain. The V gene lost 0 bases and the J gene lost 0 bases, with 12 bases spanning the gap. CDR1 DFQATT and CDR2 SNEGSKA come from the germline V gene (reference sequence). The CDR3 spans 16 residues. CDR3: CSARDAVPRSYNEQFF. The CDR3 DNA reads as TGCAGTGCTAGAGATGCCGTTCCCCGCTCCTACAATGAGCAGTTCTTC.

V gene TRBV19 combines with J gene TRBJ2-6; D is perhaps TRBD2 (5 bases). This CDR3 has 15 amino acids. V was pared by 7 bases and J by 2 bases, with 12 bases between. In germline, CDR1 is LNHDA, CDR2 SQIVND (reference sequence). Written as DNA, the CDR3 is TGTGCCAGTACCGGCCTCGGGGCTGGGGCCAACGTCCTGACTTTC. This gives the protein CASTGLGAGANVLTF.

Comments on this clonotype: The junction and the germline gene differ at one end; a read error may be behind it. This chain joins TRBV7-7 and TRBJ2-1; 8 positions agree with TRBD1. The J call may not be correct, given that the DNA end is closer to TRBJ2-7. This CDR3 contains 14 residues. CDR1 SSHAT and CDR2 FNYEAQ come from the germline V gene (reference sequence). The CDR3 region is CASSAGTGRDKQYF. In nucleotides, the CDR3 is TGTGCTAGCAGCGCCGGGACAGGACGAGACAAGCAGTACTTC.

This clonotype was detected only a few times. The CDR3 protein is CSAHLGVNEQFF. The CDR3 DNA reads TGCAGTGCTCACCTCGGTGTCAATGAGCAGTTCTTC. The gene calls are TRBV20-1 and TRBJ2-1; D gene unclear. The V end was cut by 5 bases, the J end by 6 bases, with 11 bases between. There are 12 residues in the CDR3. Germline V gives CDR1 DFQATT, CDR2 SNEGSKA (reference sequence).

In the case of this clonotype: This sequence may be a read error, since a much larger clone differs from it by one base. This chain connects TRBV7-3 to TRBJ1-1; 9 nucleotides agree with TRBD1. This CDR3 comprises 16 residues. Per germline, CDR1 SGHTA and CDR2 FQGTGA. The DNA for the CDR3 is TGTGTCAGCAGCTTAATCGCGGACAGGGGTGGCACTGAAGCTTTCTTT. The encoded protein is CVSSLIADRGGTEAFF. The whole variable domain, filled in from reference TRBV7-3 and TRBJ1-1, reads GAGVSQTPSNKVTEKGKYVELRCDPISGHTALYWYRQSLGQGPEFLIYFQGTGAADDSGLPNDRFFAVRPEGSVSTLKIQRTERGDSAVYLCVSSLIADRGGTEAFFGQGTRLTVV.

This clonotype was observed at least ten times. The chain joins TRBV7-2 to TRBJ1-2; 9 nucleotides line up with TRBD1. The CDR3 is 16 residues long. Germline CDR1 reads SGHTA; CDR2 reads FQGNSA. J gave up 8 bases and V 6 bases, and 16 bases lay outside the gene matches. The DNA of the CDR3 is TGTGCCAGCAGTCTAAACCCTTCAGGGACAGGGAGAGGCTACACCTTC. This encodes CASSLNPSGTGRGYTF.

This clonotype was found a few times. The chain has TRBV28 and TRBJ1-2; 8 bases are shared with TRBD1. Trimming cost V 7 bases and J 4 bases; bases outside gene matches: 8. There are 14 residues in the CDR3. From germline, CDR1 is MDHEN and CDR2 SYDVKM. The CDR3: CASTPGQAIYGYTF. The CDR3 bases are TGTGCCAGCACACCGGGACAGGCGATCTATGGCTACACCTTC.

The rearrangement joins TRBV2 to TRBJ2-7; possibly TRBD2 for D (5 bases). From germline, CDR1 is SNHLY and CDR2 FYNNEI. V lost 7 bases to trimming and J lost 7 bases, with 14 bases between them. The CDR3 loop spans 12 amino acids. The CDR3 DNA is TGTGCCAGCACCTTCCTGGCGGGTGAGCAGTACTTC. Translating it yields CASTFLAGEQYF.

The chain couples TRBV3-1 to TRBJ2-4, with 8 bases matching TRBD1. The junction had 11 bases not matched to a gene; V was cut back by 1 base and J by 0 bases. This CDR3 comprises 19 residues. Germline lookup yields CDR1 LGHDT and CDR2 YNNKEL (reference sequence). The DNA of the CDR3 is TGTGCCAGCAGCCAAGCCTACGGTGGACAGGGACGAGCCAAAAACATTCAGTACTTC. This sequence encodes CASSQAYGGQGRAKNIQYF.

The chain couples TRBV27 to TRBJ1-2; D unresolved. V was clipped by 4 bases and J by 3 bases, with 9 bases between them. The germline V gene has CDR1 MNHEY and CDR2 SMNVEV (reference sequence). The CDR3 loop spans 13 amino acids. CDR3 amino acids: CASSWAIDYGYTF. CDR3 DNA sequence: TGTGCCAGCAGTTGGGCCATCGACTATGGCTACACCTTC.

This clonotype came up a few times. With a much larger clone just one base away, this may be a read error. The chain combines TRBV7-2 with TRBJ2-7; 12 bases agree with TRBD2. The CDR3 has 15 residues. The germline CDR1 and CDR2 sequences are SGHTA and FQGNSA. In DNA form, the CDR3 reads TGTGCCAACAGCCCTCGACTAGCGGGGGCCTACGAGCAGTACTTC. Its translation is CANSPRLAGAYEQYF.

There are many counts of this clonotype. This chain links TRBV27 with TRBJ2-7, with 7 bases fitting TRBD1. Looked up from germline, CDR1 is MNHEY and CDR2 is SMNVEV (reference sequence). The trim removed 8 bases at V and 9 bases at J, leaving 4 bases unmatched. CDR3 size: 10 residues. CDR3 sequence: CASGDRVQYF. The CDR3 DNA reads as TGTGCCAGCGGAGACAGGGTGCAGTACTTC.

This chain uses TRBV6-2 or TRBV6-3 with TRBJ1-5, with D unresolved. The V gene's germline CDR1 is MNHEY and CDR2 SVGEGT. This CDR3 has 14 amino acids. Trimming cost V 0 bases and J 7 bases, with 10 bases left between them. CDR3 region: CASSYSGYRQPQHF. The CDR3 bases are TGTGCCAGCAGTTACTCGGGTTATCGGCAGCCCCAGCATTTT.

This clonotype was found many times. The chain combines TRBV11-1 with TRBJ2-5, with 14 bases that match TRBD2. The germline V gene encodes CDR1 SGHAT and CDR2 FQDESV (reference sequence). This CDR3 has 17 residues. After removal of 5 bases from V and 1 base from J, the junction contained 6 bases not matched to a gene. The CDR3 DNA reads as TGTGCCAGCAGCCCCGGGACTAGCGGGGGTTTCCAAGAGACCCAGTACTTC. It yields the protein CASSPGTSGGFQETQYF.

This clonotype occurred a few times. The rearrangement uses TRBV29-1 and TRBJ2-2; 9 positions agree with TRBD2. Germline CDR1 reads SQVTM; CDR2 reads ANQGSEA. V lost 7 bases to trimming and J lost 3 bases; unmatched junction nucleotides: 9. This CDR3 is 15 amino acids long. Here the CDR3 reads CSAGWRGGYTGELFF. The CDR3 DNA reads as TGCAGCGCCGGCTGGCGGGGGGGCTACACCGGGGAGCTGTTTTTT.

Worth noting for this clonotype: A read error may produce the germline difference seen at one junction end. The rearrangement uses TRBV6-5 and TRBJ1-4; perhaps TRBD1 as D (5 bases). The CDR3 has 14 residues. Per germline, CDR1 MNHEY and CDR2 SVGAGI. CDR3 DNA sequence: TGTGCCGGCAGTGGGACTGGGAGAGGGGAAAAACTGTTTTTT. This codes for CAGSGTGRGEKLFF.

This clonotype came up many times. The J gene is TRBJ2-7, the V gene TRBV28; 7 bases fit TRBD1. Germline CDR1 and CDR2: MDHEN and SYDVKM. J lost 1 base, V lost 8 bases, and 5 bases had no gene match. This CDR3 is built from 13 residues. CDR3 loop: CASQSRGSYEQYF. In nucleotides, the CDR3 is TGTGCCAGCCAAAGCAGGGGGTCCTACGAGCAGTACTTC.

This clonotype showed up just a few times. The chain combines TRBV5-6 with TRBJ2-3; D remains unclear. V was pared by 0 bases and J by 2 bases, with 10 bases between. The CDR3 has 15 residues. Germline-derived CDR1 and CDR2 are SGHDT and YYEEEE. The CDR3 is CASSLAGQYTDTQYF. DNA of the CDR3: TGTGCCAGCAGCTTGGCGGGTCAGTACACAGATACGCAGTATTTT.

The sample holds a few counts of this clonotype. The V call is TRBV7-2, the J call TRBJ2-2, with 7 bases matching TRBD1. Germline V gives CDR1 SGHTA, CDR2 FQGNSA. The CDR3 has 16 amino acids. V trimming: 5 bases; J trimming: 0 bases; junction bases outside the gene matches: 6. The CDR3: CASSQYQGANTGELFF. CDR3 DNA sequence: TGTGCCAGCAGCCAATACCAGGGGGCGAACACCGGGGAGCTGTTTTTT.

This chain joins TRBV7-2 and TRBJ1-2; D gene uncertain. CDR3 size: 12 residues. Trimming removed 7 bases at V and 5 bases at J, with 11 bases between. Germline assignment: CDR1 SGHTA and CDR2 FQGNSA. The CDR3 DNA sequence: TGTGCCAGCAACTCCGGGGATTATGGCTACACCTTC. The encoded protein is CASNSGDYGYTF.

The CDR3 loop is CASSLGDYQETQYF. DNA for the CDR3: TGTGCCAGCAGTTTAGGGGACTACCAAGAGACCCAGTACTTC. The chain employs TRBV12-3 or TRBV12-4 and TRBJ2-5; TRBD2 might be the D (6 bases). CDR3 length: 14 residues. Trimming took off 1 base at V and 0 bases at J, with 6 bases between the two ends.

This chain connects TRBV25-1 to TRBJ1-4; 9 bases agree with TRBD1. The CDR3 is 15 amino acids. The trim removed 2 bases at V and 7 bases at J, leaving 5 bases unmatched. CDR1 is MGHDK and CDR2 is SYGVNS in the germline V gene. CDR3 sequence reads: CASSENRGPGEKLFF. CDR3 DNA: TGTGCCAGCAGTGAAAACAGGGGGCCGGGTGAAAAACTGTTTTTT. Looking up the rest from reference TRBV25-1 and TRBJ1-4 gives the full variable domain: EADIYQTPRYLVIGTGKKITLECSQTMGHDKMYWYQQDPGMELHLIHYSYGVNSTEKGDLSSESTVSRIRTEHFPLTLESARPSHTSQYLCASSENRGPGEKLFFGSGTQLSVL.

This clonotype was detected ten times or more. This chain uses TRBV5-1 with TRBJ2-7; 9 bases agree with TRBD2. The germline CDR1 and CDR2 sequences are SGHRS and YFSETQ. CDR3 length equals 14 residues. The V segment lost 4 bases and the J segment 3 bases; nucleotides outside the gene matches: 5. CDR3 sequence (DNA): TGCGCCAGCAGCCCCGGGACTAGCCTCTACGAGCAGTACTTC. This codes for CASSPGTSLYEQYF.

Ten or more counts support this clonotype. J is TRBJ1-5 and V is TRBV12-3 or TRBV12-4; 9 bases match TRBD1. With V trimmed by 6 bases and J by 4 bases, 4 bases remained unmatched. The CDR3 is 14 residues long. The CDR3 bases are TGTGCCAGCAGCTTGACAGGGGGGAATCAGCCCCAGCATTTT. Translated, it gives CASSLTGGNQPQHF.

Worth noting for this clonotype: This may be a read error, as it is one base from a much larger clone. The chain recombines TRBV24-1 with TRBJ2-1; a possible D gene is TRBD2 (7 bases). CDR3 length equals 15 residues. Germline CDR1 and CDR2: KGHDR and SFDVKD. The CDR3: CAASGTGGLGNEQFF. CDR3 sequence (DNA): TGTGCCGCCAGTGGGACGGGGGGCCTTGGGAATGAGCAGTTCTTC.

This clonotype was recorded at least ten times. V gene TRBV12-3 or TRBV12-4 combines with J gene TRBJ2-1, with 8 positions matching TRBD2. The junction had 13 bases not matched to a gene; V was cut back by 5 bases and J by 7 bases. CDR3 length equals 16 residues. The CDR3 nucleotides are TGTGCCAGCAGTCCGGGACTAGAAGACGGTGGGAATGAGCAGTTCTTC. Translation: CASSPGLEDGGNEQFF.

As concerns this clonotype: One base away lies a much larger clone, so this may be a sequencing read error. The CDR3 spells CASSQTSGVSYNEQYF. In nucleotides, the CDR3 is TGTGCCAGCAGTCAGACTAGCGGGGTGTCCTACAATGAGCAGTACTTC. The V call is TRBV12-3 or TRBV12-4, the J call TRBJ2-1, with 11 bases fitting TRBD2. The last part of the DNA fits TRBJ2-7 better; the J call may be wrong. This CDR3 has 16 residues.

This rearrangement joins TRBV6-1 to TRBJ1-1; unclear D gene. CDR1 MNHNS and CDR2 SASEGT come from the germline V gene. This CDR3 contains 14 residues. The ends were cut back, 6 bases at V and 5 bases at J, with 16 bases in the middle. The CDR3 bases are TGTGCCAGCAGCCCTGGGGTATCTTGGACTGAAGCTTTCTTT. It codes for CASSPGVSWTEAFF.

The chain has TRBV2 and TRBJ1-1; no clear D. The CDR3 totals 15 residues. Trimming pared 6 bases from V and 5 bases from J, leaving 19 bases between. The germline gives CDR1 SNHLY, CDR2 FYNNEI. The CDR3 coding sequence is TGTGCCAGCAGGGAACCCCGGGGAATGGATACTGAAGCTTTCTTT. As protein: CASREPRGMDTEAFF.

This clonotype was counted many times. The chain couples TRBV4-3 to TRBJ1-4; TRBD1 might be the D (6 bases). In germline, CDR1 is LGHNA, CDR2 YSLEER. V lost 4 bases, J lost 5 bases, and 14 bases lay in between. CDR3 length equals 15 residues. Here the CDR3 reads CASSLGHRANEKLFF. For the CDR3, the DNA is TGCGCCAGCAGCCTTGGGCACAGGGCGAATGAAAAACTGTTTTTT.